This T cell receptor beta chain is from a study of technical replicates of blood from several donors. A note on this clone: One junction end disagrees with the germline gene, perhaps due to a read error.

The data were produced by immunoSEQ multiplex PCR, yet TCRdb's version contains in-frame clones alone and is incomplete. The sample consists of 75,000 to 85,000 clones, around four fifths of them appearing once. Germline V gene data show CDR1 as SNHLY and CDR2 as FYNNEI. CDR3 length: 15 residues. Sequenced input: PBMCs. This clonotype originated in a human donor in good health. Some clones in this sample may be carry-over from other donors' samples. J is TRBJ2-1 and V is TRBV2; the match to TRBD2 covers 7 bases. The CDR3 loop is CASIEGRESDNEQFF. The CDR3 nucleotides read TGTGCCAGCATTGAAGGGCGGGAGTCCGACAATGAGCAGTTCTTC.